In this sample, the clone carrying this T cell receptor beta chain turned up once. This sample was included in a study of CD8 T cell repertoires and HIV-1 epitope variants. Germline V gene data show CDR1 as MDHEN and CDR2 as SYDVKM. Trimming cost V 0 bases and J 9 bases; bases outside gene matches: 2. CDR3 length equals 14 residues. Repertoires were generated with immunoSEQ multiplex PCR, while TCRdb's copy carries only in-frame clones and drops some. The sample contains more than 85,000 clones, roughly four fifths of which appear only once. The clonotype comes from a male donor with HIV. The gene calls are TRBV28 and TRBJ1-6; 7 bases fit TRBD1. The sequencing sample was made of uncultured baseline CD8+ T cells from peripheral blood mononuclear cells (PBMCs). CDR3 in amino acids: CASSLWTGLSPLHF. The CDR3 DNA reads TGTGCCAGCAGTTTATGGACAGGGCTTTCACCCCTCCACTTT.